The 24 T cell receptor beta chains below were found in one sample sequenced in a study of blood T cell repertoires in COVID-19. Assay: immunoSEQ multiplex PCR; the TCRdb copy retains only in-frame clones and omits some. The table includes some 200,000 clones, roughly nine tenths detected once. Sample: PBMCs or T cells enriched from blood (not recorded which). All receptors derive from a woman between 18 and 29 years old in a cohort exposed to, infected with or recovered from COVID-19 (not recorded which).

The chain links TRBV21-1 to TRBJ1-5. TRBV21-1 counts as a pseudogene. The CDR3 sequence is 15 residues long. The CDR3 DNA follows: TGTGCCAGCAGGAAGGAAGGGACTGGCAATCAGCCCCAGCATTTT. Amino acids: CASRKEGTGNQPQHF.

The chain carries TRBV3-1 (or the pseudogene TRBV3-2) and TRBJ2-3; a possible D gene is TRBD2 (5 bases). CDR3 length equals 16 residues. V lost 0 bases to trimming and J lost 2 bases, with 12 bases between them. Germline V lookup: CDR1 LGHDT, CDR2 YNNKEL (reference sequence). CDR3 nucleotide sequence: TGTGCCAGCAGCCAAGAGGAGGCCGGACCCACAGATACGCAGTATTTT. It yields the protein CASSQEEAGPTDTQYF.

The rearrangement joins TRBV7-3 to TRBJ2-3; 7 bases map to TRBD1. This CDR3 spans 16 amino acids. Germline CDR1 and CDR2: SGHTA and FQGTGA. V shed 3 bases and J 2 bases; nucleotides not matched to a gene: 8. In DNA form, the CDR3 reads TGTGCCAGCAGCTTGGGGGTGGGGACAGACACAGATACGCAGTATTTT. Amino acids: CASSLGVGTDTDTQYF.

The V and J genes are TRBV12-3 or TRBV12-4 and TRBJ1-2, with D perhaps matching TRBD1 (6 bases). CDR3 length: 13 amino acids. Trimming removed 1 base from V and 8 bases from J, with 11 bases in between. The CDR3 DNA follows: TGTGCCAGCAGTTTAGGGGACACGGGCGGCTACACCTTC. Protein sequence: CASSLGDTGGYTF.

This sequence joins TRBV5-4 and TRBJ1-2, with TRBD1 identical over 9 bases. The CDR3 spans 15 residues. Germline CDR1 is SGHNT and CDR2 is YYREEE (reference sequence). J gave up 2 bases and V 3 bases, and 5 bases lay outside the gene matches. CDR3 amino acids: CASSSSGTGNYGYTF. CDR3 coding DNA: TGTGCCAGCAGCTCATCCGGGACAGGGAACTATGGCTACACCTTC. Using reference TRBV5-4 and TRBJ1-2 for the parts outside the CDR3, the full variable domain is ETGVTQSPTHLIKTRGQQVTLRCSSQSGHNTVSWYQQALGQGPQFIFQYYREEENGRGNFPPRFSGLQFPNYSSELNVNALELDDSALYLCASSSSGTGNYGYTFGSGTRLTVV.

The chain is built from TRBV5-4 and TRBJ2-1, with 8 bases identical to TRBD1. CDR1 and CDR2 (germline): SGHNT, YYREEE (reference sequence). V lost 7 bases and J lost 14; bases outside the gene matches: 5. This CDR3 is built from 10 residues. Written as DNA, the CDR3 is TGTGCCAGCCCTCCGGGACAGGAGTTCTTC. It encodes CASPPGQEFF.

The chain employs TRBV5-1 and TRBJ1-2; possibly TRBD1 for D (6 bases). V dropped 0 bases and J dropped 8 bases, with 11 bases sitting between them. The CDR3 extends over 13 amino acids. Germline CDR1 and CDR2: SGHRS and YFSETQ. This CDR3 is CASSLEGERGYTF. The CDR3 DNA follows: TGCGCCAGCAGCTTGGAGGGGGAGAGGGGCTACACCTTC.

This clone turned up a few times. This rearrangement joins TRBV11-3 to TRBJ2-3, with 7 positions matching TRBD2. Germline V lookup: CDR1 SGHNT, CDR2 YENEEA. The trim removed 4 bases at V and 0 bases at J, leaving 4 bases unmatched. The CDR3 contains 15 residues. CDR3 nucleotides: TGTGCCAGCAGCTCCTTAGCGGGCAGCACAGATACGCAGTATTTT. Translating it yields CASSSLAGSTDTQYF. Complete variable domain (other parts from reference TRBV11-3 and TRBJ2-3): EAGVVQSPRYKIIEKKQPVAFWCNPISGHNTLYWYLQNLGQGPELLIRYENEEAVDDSQLPKDRFSAERLKGVDSTLKIQPAELGDSAVYLCASSSLAGSTDTQYFGPGTRLTVL.

The V gene is TRBV13, the J gene TRBJ2-3, with TRBD2 matching 13 bases. The V gene's germline CDR1 is PRHDT and CDR2 FYEKMQ (reference sequence). The junction had 2 bases not matched to a gene; V was cut back by 3 bases and J by 5 bases. The CDR3 has 15 amino acids. The DNA of the CDR3 is TGTGCCAGCAGCTTCCGACTAGCGGGAGGAGATACGCAGTATTTT. Residues: CASSFRLAGGDTQYF.

V gene TRBV5-6 combines with J gene TRBJ1-3; TRBD1 is a possible D gene (6 bases). The germline V gene encodes CDR1 SGHDT and CDR2 YYEEEE. V lost 4 bases and J lost 4, with 12 bases in between. The length of the CDR3 is 14 residues. The CDR3 region has the DNA TGTGCCAGCAGCGTAGGGGGTATGGGAAACACCATATATTTT. Amino acid sequence: CASSVGGMGNTIYF.

This chain connects TRBV10-2 to TRBJ1-1; possible D gene TRBD1, 5 bases. V was clipped by 6 bases and J by 5 bases, with 13 bases between them. The CDR3 is made up of 13 amino acids. Per the germline V gene, CDR1 is WSHSY and CDR2 is SAAADI. The CDR3 DNA follows: TGCGCCAGCAGCTTAAGTGGGGGGACTGAAGCTTTCTTT. Translated, it gives CASSLSGGTEAFF.

This clone came up once. V gene TRBV5-1 combines with J gene TRBJ1-1; 8 nucleotides line up with TRBD1. The trim removed 3 bases at V and 4 bases at J, leaving 5 bases unmatched. Germline loops: CDR1 SGHRS, CDR2 YFSETQ. CDR3 length: 14 residues. The DNA of the CDR3 is TGCGCCAGCAGCTGGGGACAGGCCGCCACTGAAGCTTTCTTT. Encoded protein: CASSWGQAATEAFF.

The rearrangement links TRBV6-4 to TRBJ1-2, with a weak D call TRBD1 (6 bases). The CDR3 runs to 14 residues. Per the germline V gene, CDR1 is MRHNA and CDR2 is SNTAGT. V was pared by 6 bases and J by 6 bases, with 17 bases between. CDR3 sequence: CASRPSGTIDGYTF. DNA for the CDR3: TGTGCCAGCAGGCCTTCCGGGACAATAGATGGCTACACCTTC.

This clone was recorded a few times. The chain joins TRBV6-5 to TRBJ2-7; TRBD2 matches at 7 bases. The CDR3 length is 15 residues. Per germline, CDR1 MNHEY and CDR2 SVGAGI. V was pared by 5 bases and J by 2 bases, with 9 bases of the junction left unmatched. CDR3 in amino acids: CASSRYSGQAYEQYF. The CDR3 DNA follows: TGTGCCAGCAGTAGATATAGCGGGCAAGCCTACGAGCAGTACTTC.

The DNA of the CDR3 is TGTGCCAGTAGTATCCGACTAGCGGGATACAATGAGCAGTTCTTC. Amino acids: CASSIRLAGYNEQFF. The chain is built from TRBV19 and TRBJ2-1; TRBD2 agrees at 11 bases. J was trimmed by 4 bases and V by 3 bases; bases with no gene match: 2. CDR3 length: 15 amino acids. In germline, CDR1 is LNHDA, CDR2 SQIVND (reference sequence). Together with reference TRBV19 and TRBJ2-1, the CDR3 gives the full variable domain: DGGITQSPKYLFRKEGQNVTLSCEQNLNHDAMYWYRQDPGQGLRLIYYSQIVNDFQKGDIAEGYSVSREKKESFPLTVTSAQKNPTAFYLCASSIRLAGYNEQFFGPGTRLTVL.

CDR3 protein: CASSLDSSGYTF. The CDR3 region has the DNA TGTGCCAGCAGTTTGGACAGTTCTGGCTACACCTTC. V is TRBV2 and J is TRBJ1-2; D possibly corresponds to TRBD1 (6 bases). Per the germline V gene, CDR1 is SNHLY and CDR2 is FYNNEI. This CDR3 region has 12 residues. Trimming took off 5 bases at V and 7 bases at J, with 11 bases between the two ends. The entire variable domain, with the rest obtained from reference TRBV2 and TRBJ1-2, is as follows: EPEVTQTPSHQVTQMGQEVILRCVPISNHLYFYWYRQILGQKVEFLVSFYNNEISEKSEIFDDQFSVERPDGSNFTLKIRSTKLEDSAMYFCASSLDSSGYTFGSGTRLTVV.

V usage is TRBV7-8 and J usage is TRBJ1-5; no firm D call. Germline V lookup: CDR1 SGHVS, CDR2 FQNEAQ. V was pared by 1 base and J by 6 bases, with 7 bases between. The CDR3 has 13 amino acids. The DNA for the CDR3 is TGTGCCAGCAGCTTAGAAGGGAGTCAGCCCCAGCATTTT. Translating gives CASSLEGSQPQHF.

This chain uses TRBV11-2 with TRBJ2-3, with TRBD2 as a possible D gene (6 bases). Germline V lookup: CDR1 SGHAT, CDR2 FQNNGV. The CDR3 is made up of 16 amino acids. The V end was cut by 3 bases, the J end by 1 base, with 14 bases between. CDR3 amino acids: CASSFPEEGRTDTQYF. CDR3 DNA: TGTGCCAGCAGCTTTCCTGAGGAGGGTCGCACAGATACGCAGTATTTT.

The J gene is TRBJ1-5, the V gene TRBV6-1; 8 bases align to TRBD1. The CDR3 has 19 residues. V trimming: 4 bases; J trimming: 2 bases; junction bases outside the gene matches: 16. The germline gives CDR1 MNHNS, CDR2 SASEGT. Here the CDR3 DNA reads TGTGCCAGCAGTGCCCGACAGGGGCCGAGCGCTGTTGGCAATCAGCCCCAGCATTTT. As protein: CASSARQGPSAVGNQPQHF.

The chain has TRBV2 and TRBJ1-5; no reliable D call. V was clipped by 5 bases and J by 0 bases, with 11 bases between them. CDR1 and CDR2 from the germline V gene are SNHLY and FYNNEI. CDR3 length: 15 amino acids. CDR3 nucleotides: TGTGCCAGCAGTCGGACGACTAATAGCAATCAGCCCCAGCATTTT. This gives the protein CASSRTTNSNQPQHF. Full variable domain (rest looked up from reference TRBV2 and TRBJ1-5): EPEVTQTPSHQVTQMGQEVILRCVPISNHLYFYWYRQILGQKVEFLVSFYNNEISEKSEIFDDQFSVERPDGSNFTLKIRSTKLEDSAMYFCASSRTTNSNQPQHFGDGTRLSIL.

The chain is built from TRBV19 and TRBJ1-5, with D perhaps matching TRBD1 (6 bases). The CDR3 has 16 residues. Trimming removed 8 bases from V and 0 bases from J, with 17 bases in between. In germline, CDR1 is LNHDA, CDR2 SQIVND (reference sequence). CDR3 amino acids: CASQGGGWASNQPQHF. DNA for the CDR3: TGTGCCAGTCAAGGGGGGGGTTGGGCTAGCAATCAGCCCCAGCATTTT.

This clone was seen only once. The chain employs TRBV7-9 and TRBJ2-1; D is perhaps TRBD2 (5 bases). Per germline, CDR1 SEHNR and CDR2 FQNEAQ (reference sequence). The CDR3 loop spans 15 amino acids. V lost 4 bases and J lost 6, with 16 bases in between. This chain's CDR3 is CASSSDWERRNEQFF. The CDR3 nucleotides are TGTGCCAGCAGCTCCGATTGGGAGCGACGCAATGAGCAGTTCTTC.

V and J are TRBV18 and TRBJ2-2; D is ambiguous. The V gene lost 2 bases and the J gene lost 0 bases, with 13 bases spanning the gap. CDR3 length: 17 residues. Germline V gene data show CDR1 as KGHSH and CDR2 as LQKENI. The CDR3 is CASSPNQARTNTGELFF. The CDR3 DNA sequence: TGTGCCAGCTCACCAAATCAGGCACGAACGAACACCGGGGAGCTGTTTTTT.

This clone came up once. The rearrangement uses TRBV27 and TRBJ2-2; 8 bases are a match to TRBD2. The germline V gene encodes CDR1 MNHEY and CDR2 SMNVEV (reference sequence). This CDR3 is built from 16 residues. V lost 5 bases to trimming and J lost 1 base; unmatched junction nucleotides: 6. The CDR3 DNA is TGTGCCAGCAGTAGAACCAGCGGGGGGAACACCGGGGAGCTGTTTTTT. Protein sequence: CASSRTSGGNTGELFF.